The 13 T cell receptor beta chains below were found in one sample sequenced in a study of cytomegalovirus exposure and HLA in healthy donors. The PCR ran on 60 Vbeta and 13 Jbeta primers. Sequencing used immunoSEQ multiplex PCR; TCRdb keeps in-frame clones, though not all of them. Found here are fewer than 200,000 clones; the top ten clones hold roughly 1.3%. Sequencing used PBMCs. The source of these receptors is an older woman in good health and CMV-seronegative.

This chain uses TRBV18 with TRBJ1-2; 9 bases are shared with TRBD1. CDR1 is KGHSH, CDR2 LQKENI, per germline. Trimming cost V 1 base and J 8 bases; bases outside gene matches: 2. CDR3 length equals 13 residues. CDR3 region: CASSPRQGDGYTF. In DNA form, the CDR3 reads TGTGCCAGCTCACCACGACAGGGGGACGGCTACACCTTC. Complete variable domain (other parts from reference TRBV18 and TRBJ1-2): NAGVMQNPRHLVRRRGQEARLRCSPMKGHSHVYWYRQLPEEGLKFMVYLQKENIIDESGMPKERFSAEFPKEGPSILRIQQVVRGDSAAYFCASSPRQGDGYTFGSGTRLTVV.

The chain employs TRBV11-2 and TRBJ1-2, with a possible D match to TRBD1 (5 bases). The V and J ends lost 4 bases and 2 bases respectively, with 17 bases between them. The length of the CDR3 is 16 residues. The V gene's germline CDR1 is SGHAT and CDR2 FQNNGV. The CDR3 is CASSSPRSGLNYGYTF. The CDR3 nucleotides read TGTGCCAGCAGCTCTCCCCGGTCAGGGCTGAACTATGGCTACACCTTC. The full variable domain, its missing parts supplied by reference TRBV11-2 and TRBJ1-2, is EAGVAQSPRYKIIEKRQSVAFWCNPISGHATLYWYQQILGQGPKLLIQFQNNGVVDDSQLPKDRFSAERLKGVDSTLKIQPAKLEDSAVYLCASSSPRSGLNYGYTFGSGTRLTVV.

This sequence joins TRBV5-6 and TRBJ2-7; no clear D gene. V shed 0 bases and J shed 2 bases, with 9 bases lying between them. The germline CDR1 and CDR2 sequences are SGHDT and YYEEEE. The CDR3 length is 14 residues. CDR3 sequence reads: CASSLGLTAYEQYF. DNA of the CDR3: TGTGCCAGCAGCTTGGGACTTACCGCCTACGAGCAGTACTTC.

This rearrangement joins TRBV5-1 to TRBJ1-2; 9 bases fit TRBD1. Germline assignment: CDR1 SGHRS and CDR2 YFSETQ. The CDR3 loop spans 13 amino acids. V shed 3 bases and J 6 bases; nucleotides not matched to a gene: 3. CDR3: CASSSQGADGYTF. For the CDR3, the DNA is TGCGCCAGCAGCTCACAGGGGGCTGATGGCTACACCTTC.

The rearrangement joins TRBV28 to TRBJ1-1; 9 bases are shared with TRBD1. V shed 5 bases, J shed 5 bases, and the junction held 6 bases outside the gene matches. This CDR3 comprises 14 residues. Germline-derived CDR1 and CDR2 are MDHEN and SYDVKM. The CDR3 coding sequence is TGTGCCAGCAGTAAGGGTGGGACAGGGACTGAAGCTTTCTTT. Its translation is CASSKGGTGTEAFF.

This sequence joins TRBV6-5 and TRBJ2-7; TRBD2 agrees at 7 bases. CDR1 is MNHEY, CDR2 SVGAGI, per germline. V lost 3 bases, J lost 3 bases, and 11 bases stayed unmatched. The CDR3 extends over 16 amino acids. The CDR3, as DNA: TGTGCCAGCAGTTATGTCCCCCCAGGGAGGGACTACGAGCAGTACTTC. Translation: CASSYVPPGRDYEQYF.

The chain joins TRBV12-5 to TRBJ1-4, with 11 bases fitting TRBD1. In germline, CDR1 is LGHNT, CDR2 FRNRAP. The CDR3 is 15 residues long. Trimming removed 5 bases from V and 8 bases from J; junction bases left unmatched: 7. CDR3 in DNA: TGTGCTAGTGGTCAACCGGGACAGGGGGGGGAAAAACTGTTTTTT. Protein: CASGQPGQGGEKLFF. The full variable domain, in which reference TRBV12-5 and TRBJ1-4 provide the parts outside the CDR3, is DARVTQTPRHKVTEMGQEVTMRCQPILGHNTVFWYRQTMMQGLELLAYFRNRAPLDDSGMPKDRFSAEMPDATLATLKIQPSEPRDSAVYFCASGQPGQGGEKLFFGSGTQLSVL.

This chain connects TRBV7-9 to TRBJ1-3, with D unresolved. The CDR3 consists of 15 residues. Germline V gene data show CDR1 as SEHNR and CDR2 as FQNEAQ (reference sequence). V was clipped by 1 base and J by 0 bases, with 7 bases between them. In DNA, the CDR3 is TGTGCCAGCAGCTTAGGAGGTTTCTCTGGAAACACCATATATTTT. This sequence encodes CASSLGGFSGNTIYF.

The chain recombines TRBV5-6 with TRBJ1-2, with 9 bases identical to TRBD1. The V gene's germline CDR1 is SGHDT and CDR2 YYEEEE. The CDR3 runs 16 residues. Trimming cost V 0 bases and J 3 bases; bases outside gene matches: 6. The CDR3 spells CASSLDSDRGHYGYTF. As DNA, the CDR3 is TGTGCCAGCAGCTTGGATTCGGACAGGGGACACTATGGCTACACCTTC.

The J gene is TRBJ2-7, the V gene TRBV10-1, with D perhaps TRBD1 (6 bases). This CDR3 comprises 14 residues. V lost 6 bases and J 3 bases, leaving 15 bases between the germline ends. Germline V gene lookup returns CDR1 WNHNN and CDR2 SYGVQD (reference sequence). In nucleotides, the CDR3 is TGCGCCAGCAGATTACAGGGAAAGAGCTACGAGCAGTACTTC. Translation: CASRLQGKSYEQYF.

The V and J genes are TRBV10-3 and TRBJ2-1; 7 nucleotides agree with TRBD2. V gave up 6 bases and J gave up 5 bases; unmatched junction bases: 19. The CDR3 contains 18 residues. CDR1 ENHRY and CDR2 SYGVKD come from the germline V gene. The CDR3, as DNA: TGTGCCATCAGCGAACATTTGGTGAGGCGGGGGACCGACAATGAGCAGTTCTTC. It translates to CAISEHLVRRGTDNEQFF.

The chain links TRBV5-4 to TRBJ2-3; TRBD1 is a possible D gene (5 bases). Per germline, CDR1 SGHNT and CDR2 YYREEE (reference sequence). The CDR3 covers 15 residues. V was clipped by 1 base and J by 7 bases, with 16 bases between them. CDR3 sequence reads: CASSLWQGFEHTQYF. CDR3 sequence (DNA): TGTGCCAGCAGCTTGTGGCAGGGTTTCGAGCATACGCAGTATTTT.

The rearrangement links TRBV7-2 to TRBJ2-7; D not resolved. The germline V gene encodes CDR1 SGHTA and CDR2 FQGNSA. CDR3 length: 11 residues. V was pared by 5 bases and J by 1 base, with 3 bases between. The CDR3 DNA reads TGTGCCAGCAGCCCGTCCTACGAGCAGTACTTC. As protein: CASSPSYEQYF.